This TCR beta chain is from a study of shared clonotypes between healthy human individuals. Using immunoSEQ multiplex PCR, the repertoire was profiled, and TCRdb retains in-frame clones only, with some absent. In the table there are 950,000 to 1,100,000 clones, about 84% of which are singletons. The CDR3 consists of 16 residues. The germline CDR1 and CDR2 sequences are MDHEN and SYDVKM. Unmatched junction bases numbered 10, after V lost 4 bases and J lost 4 bases. The chain uses TRBV28 and TRBJ2-7, with 10 bases fitting TRBD2. Specimen: memory CD4+ T cells from PBMCs. Noted subset: CD45RA-negative fraction. The sequence came from a man younger than 35 in good health. Some clones in this sample may be carry-over from other donors' samples. CDR3 DNA: TGTGCCAGCAGTTACGCTAGCGGGAGCGAGGAATACGAGCAGTACTTC. Translating gives CASSYASGSEEYEQYF.